The 31 T cell receptor beta chains below all came from one sample that was sequenced in a study of blood T cell repertoires in COVID-19. The repertoire was sequenced with immunoSEQ multiplex PCR; TCRdb's copy has only in-frame clones and lacks some. The sample shows fewer than 250,000 clones, around nine tenths of them seen only once. The sequenced sample consisted of peripheral blood. All receptors derive from a man aged 25-40 years with COVID-19, enrolled during active disease.

The chain employs TRBV19 and TRBJ1-5; D gene uncertain. The V gene lost 6 bases and the J gene lost 2 bases, with 14 bases spanning the gap. Germline lookup yields CDR1 LNHDA and CDR2 SQIVND (reference sequence). There are 15 residues in the CDR3. CDR3 bases: TGTGCCAGTAGCAACCCGGACTCGGGCAATCAGCCCCAGCATTTT. Translating it yields CASSNPDSGNQPQHF. Combining the CDR3 with reference TRBV19 and TRBJ1-5 gives the whole variable domain DGGITQSPKYLFRKEGQNVTLSCEQNLNHDAMYWYRQDPGQGLRLIYYSQIVNDFQKGDIAEGYSVSREKKESFPLTVTSAQKNPTAFYLCASSNPDSGNQPQHFGDGTRLSIL.

The rearrangement uses TRBV5-4 and TRBJ2-3; no clear D. Germline CDR1 reads SGHNT; CDR2 reads YYREEE (reference sequence). This CDR3 region has 15 residues. V lost 1 base and J lost 0, with 9 bases in between. The CDR3, as DNA: TGTGCCAGCAGCTTGCTTAGCTCAAGCACAGATACGCAGTATTTT. It translates to CASSLLSSSTDTQYF.

V gene TRBV19 combines with J gene TRBJ1-5; 9 bases map to TRBD1. The V gene end was trimmed by 7 bases and the J gene end by 6 bases; junction bases not matched to a gene: 10. Per germline, CDR1 LNHDA and CDR2 SQIVND (reference sequence). CDR3 length equals 15 residues. The CDR3 sequence is CASTPLTGGGQPQHF. The CDR3 DNA sequence: TGTGCCAGTACCCCGTTAACAGGGGGCGGTCAGCCCCAGCATTTT.

The rearrangement links TRBV6-6 to TRBJ1-3; possible D gene TRBD1, 6 bases. With 2 bases removed from V and 2 bases from J, the gap between germline ends came to 7 bases. Germline assignment: CDR1 MNHNY and CDR2 SVGAGI (reference sequence). The CDR3 extends over 14 amino acids. This CDR3 is CASSYRGTGNTIYF. The CDR3 DNA is TGTGCCAGCAGTTACAGGGGGACTGGAAACACCATATATTTT.

This chain connects TRBV30 to TRBJ1-2, with TRBD1 as a possible D gene (5 bases). The CDR3 is made up of 13 amino acids. Germline values: CDR1 GTSNPN, CDR2 SVGIG (reference sequence). Trimming removed 0 bases from V and 6 bases from J, with 11 bases in between. The CDR3 sequence is CAWSVLGGNGYTF. The CDR3 region has the DNA TGTGCCTGGAGTGTTTTGGGGGGGAATGGCTACACCTTC.

This chain uses TRBV4-1 with TRBJ1-1; no clear D. The CDR3 spans 17 residues. CDR1 and CDR2 (germline): MGHRA, YSYEKL. Trimming cost V 5 bases and J 4 bases, with 23 bases left between them. The CDR3 loop is CASSITQAGGFGTEAFF. Here the CDR3 DNA reads TGCGCCAGCAGCATCACCCAGGCTGGAGGGTTTGGCACTGAAGCTTTCTTT.

This clone was seen a few times. The rearrangement joins TRBV7-6 to TRBJ2-7; TRBD1 aligns across 11 bases. This CDR3 has 15 amino acids. CDR1 and CDR2 from the germline V gene are SGHVS and FNYEAQ. Trimming took 5 bases from V and 5 from J; bases not matched to a gene: 8. CDR3 nucleotide sequence: TGTGCCAGCAGCCCCGGACAGGGGGCTTCCCACGAGCAGTACTTC. Protein product: CASSPGQGASHEQYF.

The CDR3 nucleotides are TGCGCCAGCAGATCGGACAGGGGCAGCAATCAGCCCCAGCATTTT. It encodes CASRSDRGSNQPQHF. The chain uses TRBV5-1 and TRBJ1-5; TRBD1 matches at 9 bases. V dropped 5 bases and J dropped 1; count of bases not matched to a gene: 4. Germline V CDR1 and CDR2: SGHRS, YFSETQ. The CDR3 has 15 amino acids. Drawing the rest from reference TRBV5-1 and TRBJ1-5, the complete variable domain is KAGVTQTPRYLIKTRGQQVTLSCSPISGHRSVSWYQQTPGQGLQFLFEYFSETQRNKGNFPGRFSGRQFSNSRSEMNVSTLELGDSALYLCASRSDRGSNQPQHFGDGTRLSIL.

The chain employs TRBV7-6 and TRBJ2-5; 8 bases line up with TRBD2. Per germline, CDR1 SGHVS and CDR2 FNYEAQ. The junction had 13 bases not matched to a gene; V was cut back by 4 bases and J by 3 bases. The CDR3 contains 17 residues. The CDR3 coding sequence is TGTGCCAGCAGCTCCCTCTCGGGACTAGGCACTAAAGAGACCCAGTACTTC. It translates to CASSSLSGLGTKETQYF. Variable domain in full (rest from reference TRBV7-6 and TRBJ2-5): GAGVSQSPRYKVTKRGQDVALRCDPISGHVSLYWYRQALGQGPEFLTYFNYEAQQDKSGLPNDRFSAERPEGSISTLTIQRTEQRDSAMYRCASSSLSGLGTKETQYFGPGTRLLVL.

The chain combines TRBV5-1 with TRBJ1-1, with D perhaps TRBD1 (5 bases). Germline assignment: CDR1 SGHRS and CDR2 YFSETQ. Trimming took 1 base from V and 5 from J, leaving 24 bases between them. The CDR3 spans 18 residues. CDR3 nucleotide sequence: TGCGCCAGCAGCTTGCTGGGGTCCGGGGGAGGTGTTTATACTGAAGCTTTCTTT. It specifies CASSLLGSGGGVYTEAFF.

The J gene is TRBJ1-2, the V gene TRBV27; tentatively, D is TRBD1 (6 bases). Between the trimmed V and J ends, which lost 8 bases and 4 bases, there was a span of 26 bases. Looked up from germline, CDR1 is MNHEY and CDR2 is SMNVEV (reference sequence). There are 17 residues in the CDR3. CDR3 sequence (DNA): TGTGCCAGCGGCGACCGTAGAGGGGGAATATCGGTCTATGGCTACACCTTC. It is translated as CASGDRRGGISVYGYTF.

This chain joins TRBV4-1 and TRBJ1-5; TRBD1 matches at 9 bases. Germline-derived CDR1 and CDR2 are MGHRA and YSYEKL. The junction had 6 bases not matched to a gene; V was cut back by 6 bases and J by 3 bases. This CDR3 contains 15 residues. The CDR3 protein is CASSPGQGDNQPQHF. The CDR3 nucleotides are TGCGCCAGCAGTCCGGGACAGGGAGACAATCAGCCCCAGCATTTT.

The CDR3 region is CASSLAPAGGGGTDTQYF. CDR3 in DNA: TGTGCCAGCAGCTTAGCGCCAGCGGGGGGAGGGGGCACAGATACGCAGTATTTT. This chain links TRBV7-6 with TRBJ2-3; 9 bases agree with TRBD2. The V and J ends lost 0 bases and 1 base, in that order; junction bases with no gene match: 8. This CDR3 comprises 18 residues. Germline assignment: CDR1 SGHVS and CDR2 FNYEAQ.

The chain couples TRBV6-5 to TRBJ2-7; 8 positions match TRBD1. Germline-derived CDR1 and CDR2 are MNHEY and SVGAGI. V was clipped by 8 bases and J by 6 bases; unmatched bases: 9. This CDR3 has 13 amino acids. Here the CDR3 reads CASDDRGTTEQYF. The CDR3 DNA reads TGTGCCAGCGACGACAGGGGCACCACCGAGCAGTACTTC.

The chain combines TRBV9 with TRBJ2-2; D may be TRBD2 (5 bases). The CDR3 is 17 residues long. The V gene's germline CDR1 is SGDLS and CDR2 YYNGEE. The ends were cut back, 4 bases at V and 5 bases at J, with 21 bases in the middle. The CDR3 bases are TGTGCCAGCAGCTCCGGAGGAGGAAAAAAGAGGACCGGGGAGCTGTTTTTT. This translates into CASSSGGGKKRTGELFF.

This clone appeared once. The chain recombines TRBV5-1 with TRBJ1-2, with D possibly matching TRBD1 (6 bases). The CDR3 has 14 amino acids. The V gene lost 1 base and the J gene lost 8 bases, with 15 bases spanning the gap. Looked up from germline, CDR1 is SGHRS and CDR2 is YFSETQ. As DNA, the CDR3 is TGCGCCAGCAGCTTGCCCCTGGGGGGGCAAGGCTACACCTTC. Translating it yields CASSLPLGGQGYTF.

The chain recombines TRBV2 with TRBJ2-7; D is unclear. Germline V gene lookup returns CDR1 SNHLY and CDR2 FYNNEI. The CDR3 totals 11 residues. The ends were cut back, 7 bases at V and 0 bases at J, with 4 bases in the middle. CDR3 sequence (DNA): TGTGCCAGCATCATCTCCTACGAGCAGTACTTC. The encoded protein is CASIISYEQYF.

The V call is TRBV2, the J call TRBJ1-2, with D hard to call. The CDR3 extends over 16 amino acids. Germline V lookup: CDR1 SNHLY, CDR2 FYNNEI. V was cut by 2 bases and J by 0 bases, with 13 bases left in between. The CDR3 DNA sequence: TGTGCCAGCAGTGAATACCTTCTGGCCGCTAACTATGGCTACACCTTC. This sequence encodes CASSEYLLAANYGYTF.

The chain is built from TRBV2 and TRBJ2-7; 8 bases are a match to TRBD1. The length of the CDR3 is 13 residues. Germline CDR1 reads SNHLY; CDR2 reads FYNNEI. With V trimmed by 6 bases and J by 7 bases, 8 bases remained unmatched. CDR3 sequence: CASRETGAREQYF. Written as DNA, the CDR3 is TGTGCCAGCAGGGAGACAGGGGCACGGGAGCAGTACTTC.

The V and J genes are TRBV4-1 and TRBJ1-3; D not certain. The V end lost 0 bases, the J end lost 0 bases, and 12 bases lay between the germline ends. The CDR3 covers 17 residues. Germline-derived CDR1 and CDR2 are MGHRA and YSYEKL. The CDR3 reads CASSQEDPGTSGNTIYF. CDR3 in DNA: TGCGCCAGCAGCCAAGAAGATCCAGGAACCTCTGGAAACACCATATATTTT.

V and J are TRBV28 and TRBJ1-6; 9 bases fit TRBD1. Germline V lookup: CDR1 MDHEN, CDR2 SYDVKM. This CDR3 comprises 15 residues. After removal of 5 bases from V and 10 bases from J, the junction contained 9 bases not matched to a gene. CDR3 sequence (DNA): TGTGCCAGCAGTCCTTCCGGGACAGGGAAGTCACCCCTCCACTTT. It yields the protein CASSPSGTGKSPLHF. The variable domain in full, completed from reference TRBV28 and TRBJ1-6, reads DVKVTQSSRYLVKRTGEKVFLECVQDMDHENMFWYRQDPGLGLRLIYFSYDVKMKEKGDIPEGYSVSREKKERFSLILESASTNQTSMYLCASSPSGTGKSPLHFGNGTRLTVT.

The chain employs TRBV29-1 and TRBJ2-2; D unresolved. Germline loops: CDR1 SQVTM, CDR2 ANQGSEA. The CDR3 is 15 residues long. Trimming took 5 bases from V and 1 from J, leaving 14 bases between them. CDR3 sequence: CSVLVLARNTGELFF. DNA of the CDR3: TGCAGCGTTCTTGTTTTGGCCAGGAACACCGGGGAGCTGTTTTTT.

The chain is built from TRBV12-3 or TRBV12-4 and TRBJ1-1; 7 nucleotides agree with TRBD1. The CDR3 has 13 amino acids. The J segment lost 3 bases and the V segment lost 8 bases, leaving 6 bases of the junction unmatched. Written as DNA, the CDR3 is TGTGCCAGCTTAGTCCAGGGGGACACTGAAGCTTTCTTT. This gives the protein CASLVQGDTEAFF.

This chain uses TRBV28 with TRBJ1-2; tentative D call: TRBD1 (5 bases). This CDR3 contains 14 residues. Per germline, CDR1 MDHEN and CDR2 SYDVKM. Trimming left V 7 bases short and J 4 bases short, with 16 bases between. The CDR3 DNA follows: TGTGCCAGCACTGACCCGGGCGGGGCCTATGGCTACACCTTC. This codes for CASTDPGGAYGYTF.

The V call is TRBV18, the J call TRBJ1-5, with unresolved D. Germline V gene lookup returns CDR1 KGHSH and CDR2 LQKENI. The ends were cut back, 1 base at V and 5 bases at J, with 6 bases in the middle. The CDR3 has 13 residues. CDR3: CASSPQRDQPQHF. DNA of the CDR3: TGTGCCAGCTCACCACAGAGGGATCAGCCCCAGCATTTT. The full variable domain, its missing parts supplied by reference TRBV18 and TRBJ1-5, is NAGVMQNPRHLVRRRGQEARLRCSPMKGHSHVYWYRQLPEEGLKFMVYLQKENIIDESGMPKERFSAEFPKEGPSILRIQQVVRGDSAAYFCASSPQRDQPQHFGDGTRLSIL.

The chain has TRBV7-9 and TRBJ1-2; D uncertain. Trimming pared 3 bases from V and 6 bases from J, leaving 14 bases between. The CDR3 sequence is 14 residues long. Per the germline V gene, CDR1 is SEHNR and CDR2 is FQNEAQ (reference sequence). CDR3 sequence: CASSLNPAANGYTF. CDR3 bases: TGTGCCAGCAGCTTGAATCCTGCGGCCAATGGCTACACCTTC. The variable domain in full, completed from reference TRBV7-9 and TRBJ1-2, reads DTGVSQNPRHKITKRGQNVTFRCDPISEHNRLYWYRQTLGQGPEFLTYFQNEAQLEKSRLLSDRFSAERPKGSFSTLEIQRTEQGDSAMYLCASSLNPAANGYTFGSGTRLTVV.

The chain is built from TRBV5-6 and TRBJ1-1, with D uncertain. V lost 4 bases, J lost 5 bases, and 18 bases lay in between. The germline V gene encodes CDR1 SGHDT and CDR2 YYEEEE. This CDR3 has 15 residues. For the CDR3, the DNA is TGTGCCAGCAGCGGACTAGGACCTTTGGGAACTGAAGCTTTCTTT. Residues: CASSGLGPLGTEAFF.

The chain carries TRBV10-3 and TRBJ1-3; 11 nucleotides agree with TRBD1. Germline V gene data show CDR1 as ENHRY and CDR2 as SYGVKD. Losses at the gene ends were 3 bases for V and 3 bases for J; bases not matched to a gene: 13. The CDR3 contains 19 residues. CDR3 DNA: TGTGCCATCAGTGATCAATTCGGGACAGGGGGAGCAAATGGAAACACCATATATTTT. Protein product: CAISDQFGTGGANGNTIYF.

The chain has TRBV19 and TRBJ1-1; perhaps TRBD1 as D (6 bases). Germline V gene lookup returns CDR1 LNHDA and CDR2 SQIVND (reference sequence). V lost 3 bases, J lost 0 bases, and 11 bases lay in between. This CDR3 is built from 15 residues. The DNA for the CDR3 is TGTGCCAGTAGTATCGGGGACATCATGAACACTGAAGCTTTCTTT. Amino acids: CASSIGDIMNTEAFF.

V gene TRBV7-2 combines with J gene TRBJ1-3; D is possibly TRBD1 (6 bases). Germline V gene lookup returns CDR1 SGHTA and CDR2 FQGNSA. Trimming pared 8 bases from V and 5 bases from J, leaving 19 bases between. The CDR3 has 15 residues. This CDR3 reads CASGDPGERRNTIYF. DNA of the CDR3: TGTGCCAGCGGTGATCCAGGGGAACGGCGAAACACCATATATTTT.

The V and J genes are TRBV28 and TRBJ1-5; D perhaps matches TRBD1 (6 bases). V lost 5 bases and J 4 bases, leaving 21 bases between the germline ends. Per the germline V gene, CDR1 is MDHEN and CDR2 is SYDVKM. This CDR3 has 17 residues. The CDR3 loop is CASSPPQTGTSNQPQHF. DNA of the CDR3: TGTGCCAGCAGTCCCCCCCAGACAGGTACTTCAAATCAGCCCCAGCATTTT.